The T cell receptor (beta chain) described here comes from a study of T cell changes during pregnancy in multiple sclerosis. V gave up 3 bases and J gave up 2 bases, with 7 bases separating them. The CDR3 consists of 13 residues. The germline V gene has CDR1 SEHNR and CDR2 FQNEAQ (reference sequence). Some clones are missing from TCRdb's copy, which holds only in-frame ones; the method was immunoSEQ multiplex PCR. The sample lists tens of thousands of clones, just under 95% occurring once. The chain links TRBV7-9 to TRBJ1-2; D not resolved. Material: peripheral blood, obtained after pregnancy. The sequence derives from a female donor in good health, enrolled as a control in a pregnancy study. The DNA of the CDR3 is TGTGCCAGCAGCTTTGGGAGGAACTATGGCTACACCTTC. This sequence encodes CASSFGRNYGYTF.